The 4 T cell receptor beta chains listed next were all sequenced from one sample in a study of T cells in Graves' hyperthyroidism and ophthalmopathy. Researchers amplified the TCR beta CDR3 regions from RNA transcripts. First-round RT-PCR targeting the TCR CDR3 was performed with the HTBI primer set. One entry per CDR3 protein results from TCRdb running MiXCR on the multiplex PCR reads. The top ten hold under 20% of the sample, which has under 700,000 distinct CDR3 sequences, 16% seen once. The sequenced sample consisted of blood. Source of these receptors: a woman younger than 35 with Graves' hyperthyroidism.

Ten or more counts support this clonotype. The chain uses TRBV30 and TRBJ1-1, with D unclear. From germline, CDR1 is GTSNPN and CDR2 SVGIG (reference sequence). V lost 4 bases to trimming and J lost 7 bases, with 16 bases between them. The CDR3 has 13 residues. The CDR3 DNA follows: TGTGCCTGGATTGACCCAATGGCAGATGAAGCTTTCTTT. Protein sequence: CAWIDPMADEAFF.

This chain joins TRBV20-1 and TRBJ1-2, with TRBD1 matching 12 bases. Looked up from germline, CDR1 is DFQATT and CDR2 is SNEGSKA (reference sequence). The length of the CDR3 is 16 residues. Trimming at V came to 6 bases and at J to 8 bases, leaving 16 bases not matched to a gene. The CDR3 spells CSAGTGGFVSAPGYTF. In nucleotides, the CDR3 is TGCAGTGCCGGGACAGGGGGCTTCGTATCGGCGCCGGGCTACACCTTC.

This clonotype was picked up many times. The V and J genes are TRBV18 and TRBJ2-1; D may be TRBD1 (5 bases). Germline CDR1 KGHSH, CDR2 LQKENI. This CDR3 has 14 residues. V was shortened by 2 bases and J by 9 bases, with 14 bases between the two germline ends. CDR3 loop: CASSPSSRVLEQFF. The CDR3 DNA follows: TGTGCCAGCTCACCATCCAGCAGGGTTCTTGAGCAGTTCTTC.

This sequence joins TRBV6-2 or TRBV6-3 and TRBJ2-3; D is perhaps TRBD1 (5 bases). Germline V gives CDR1 MNHEY, CDR2 SVGEGT. The CDR3 consists of 13 residues. Trimming left V 4 bases short and J 2 bases short, with 7 bases between. CDR3 sequence: CASSLQDTDTQYF. DNA for the CDR3: TGTGCCAGCAGTTTACAGGACACAGATACGCAGTATTTT.